A selection of T cell receptor beta chains follows, all from one sample in a study of blood T cell repertoires in COVID-19. Sequencing was performed with immunoSEQ multiplex PCR; in TCRdb, only in-frame clones are kept and a portion is missing. The table records over 40,000 clones, 85% to 95% of them present only once. The sequenced sample was peripheral blood. These receptors all stem from a woman of 80 years or more with acute or convalescent COVID-19. Both conserved end residues are part of each CDR3. A D gene is named only where the DNA matches it firmly.

D gene	V gene	J gene	CDR3 protein
TRBD1	TRBV7-2	TRBJ2-7	CASSLARRLGTGRYEQYF
NA	TRBV9	TRBJ2-1	CASSVEGGPYNEQFF
TRBD2	TRBV6-2/TRBV6-3	TRBJ2-1	CASSYYVGGEYNEQFF
NA	TRBV4-2	TRBJ2-5	CASSQRTGETQYF
NA	TRBV11-2	TRBJ1-2	CASSLGAKGENGYTF
TRBD2	TRBV7-9	TRBJ2-1	CASSLQGTSGIPEQFF
TRBD1	TRBV19	TRBJ1-1	CASRRQGVAEAFF
TRBD1	TRBV7-6	TRBJ1-5	CASSPETGMGNQPQHF
NA	TRBV5-6	TRBJ2-1	CASSFYGRVSYNEQFF
NA	TRBV9	TRBJ1-3	CASSSRWTRSVYSGNTIYF
TRBD1	TRBV6-5	TRBJ2-7	CASWDSPVEQYF
NA	TRBV29-1	TRBJ2-3	CSVAGDRGTDTQYF
NA	TRBV5-1	TRBJ1-4	CASSRGETGEKLFF
NA	TRBV10-3	TRBJ1-1	CAARGLGRTEAFF
TRBD1	TRBV6-2/TRBV6-3	TRBJ1-2	CASSYPSTSGTGLNYGYTF
TRBD1	TRBV30	TRBJ1-2	CAWSPDQGAGGYTF
TRBD2	TRBV3-1/TRBV3-2	TRBJ2-5	CASSQELAGGSRETQYF
TRBD1	TRBV6-7	TRBJ1-1	CASLWDRGQGTEAFF
TRBD2	TRBV6-2/TRBV6-3	TRBJ2-1	CASSYYSGRAYNEQFF
TRBD1	TRBV5-4	TRBJ1-4	CASSPGQAEKLFF
NA	TRBV13	TRBJ1-1	CASRTGEVAEAFF
TRBD1	TRBV5-1	TRBJ2-5	CASSLGPRIRTGGKETQYF
NA	TRBV6-6	TRBJ1-5	CASTPWQANQPQHF
TRBD2	TRBV4-2	TRBJ2-3	CASSQSLAGGPDTQYF